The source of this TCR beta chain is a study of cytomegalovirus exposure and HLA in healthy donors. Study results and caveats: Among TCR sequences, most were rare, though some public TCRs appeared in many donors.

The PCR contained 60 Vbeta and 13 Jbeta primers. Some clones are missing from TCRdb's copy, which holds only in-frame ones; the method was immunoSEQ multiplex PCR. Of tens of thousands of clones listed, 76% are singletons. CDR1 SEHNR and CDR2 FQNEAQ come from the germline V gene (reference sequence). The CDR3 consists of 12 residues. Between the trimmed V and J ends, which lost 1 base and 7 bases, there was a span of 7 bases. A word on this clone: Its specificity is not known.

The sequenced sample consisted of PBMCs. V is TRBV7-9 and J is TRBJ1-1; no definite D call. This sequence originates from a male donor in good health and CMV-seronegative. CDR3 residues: CASSLVGVEAFF. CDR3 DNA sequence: TGTGCCAGCAGCTTAGTCGGGGTTGAAGCTTTCTTT.